This passage covers 2 T cell receptor beta chains from one sample sequenced in a study of shared clonotypes between healthy human individuals. As defined, naive CD8 cells were CD45RO-negative and positively selected for CCR7, with terminally differentiated effector memory CD45RA+ cells excluded. Generated by immunoSEQ multiplex PCR, the TCRdb table keeps only in-frame clones and is missing some. The table shows roughly 1,800,000 clones, with about 94% occurring only once. What was sequenced was naive CD8+ T cells sorted from blood. The source is a young man in good health.

This clone was counted a single time. The sample carries other DNA sequences with the same CDR3. The chain has TRBV7-9 and TRBJ2-7; 8 nucleotides agree with TRBD2. The germline V gene has CDR1 SEHNR and CDR2 FQNEAQ (reference sequence). V was pared by 4 bases and J by 0 bases, with 2 bases of the junction left unmatched. The CDR3 spans 14 residues. The CDR3 nucleotides read TGTGCCAGCAGCTCAAGCGGGAGCTCCTACGAGCAGTACTTC. Its translation is CASSSSGSSYEQYF.

The chain uses TRBV30 and TRBJ2-5; D remains unclear. CDR1 is GTSNPN, CDR2 SVGIG, per germline (reference sequence). The V end lost 3 bases, the J end lost 2 bases, and 10 bases lay between the germline ends. The CDR3 totals 13 residues. Here the CDR3 reads CAWRTAVQETQYF. The CDR3 region has the DNA TGTGCCTGGAGAACGGCGGTGCAAGAGACCCAGTACTTC.